The 31 T cell receptor beta chains below were found in one sample sequenced in a study of OX40 agonist ivuxolimab in advanced cancers. TCRdb's copy holds only in-frame clones and misses some; the assay was immunoSEQ multiplex PCR. The sample yields about 62,000 clones, roughly 85% seen once. This material consisted of CD4+ or CD8+ T cells sorted from blood, taken in a trial of the OX40 agonist ivuxolimab. The receptors here all came from an adult with an advanced solid tumor such as melanoma, head and neck, liver or kidney cancer.

The chain couples TRBV7-2 to TRBJ2-1; D is perhaps TRBD2 (5 bases). The CDR3 runs 14 residues. Trimming pared 1 base from V and 6 bases from J, leaving 10 bases between. CDR1 is SGHTA, CDR2 FQGNSA, per germline. Here the CDR3 reads CASSLDGLANEQFF. In DNA, the CDR3 is TGTGCCAGCAGCTTAGATGGCCTAGCCAATGAGCAGTTCTTC.

Written as DNA, the CDR3 is TGTGCCAGCAGTGACGCCGGGAATGAGCAGTTCTTC. Encoded protein: CASSDAGNEQFF. The rearrangement joins TRBV6-4 to TRBJ2-1; D not resolved. CDR3 length equals 12 residues. Trimming took off 2 bases at V and 7 bases at J, with 6 bases between the two ends. Germline CDR1 MRHNA, CDR2 SNTAGT.

The CDR3 loop reads CASSPLPGTSGGKNTGELFF. The CDR3, as DNA: TGTGCCAGCAGTCCCCTCCCCGGGACTAGCGGGGGGAAGAACACCGGGGAGCTGTTTTTT. The rearrangement links TRBV27 to TRBJ2-2; 15 bases align to TRBD2. Germline V gives CDR1 MNHEY, CDR2 SMNVEV (reference sequence). After removal of 5 bases from V and 1 base from J, the junction contained 11 bases not matched to a gene. The CDR3 contains 20 residues.

The chain carries TRBV28 and TRBJ2-2; a possible D gene is TRBD2 (7 bases). Germline loops: CDR1 MDHEN, CDR2 SYDVKM. This CDR3 contains 13 residues. V dropped 5 bases and J dropped 10 bases, with 14 bases sitting between them. Here the CDR3 DNA reads TGTGCCAGCAGTGGGGAGGGGGAGTCGGAGCTGTTTTTT. Translated: CASSGEGESELFF.

This clone was observed a handful of times. The gene calls are TRBV6-5 and TRBJ1-3, with unresolved D. Trimming shortened V by 5 bases and J by 5 bases, and 10 bases separated the two germline ends. Germline V lookup: CDR1 MNHEY, CDR2 SVGAGI. CDR3 length: 13 amino acids. The CDR3 here is CASSPNERNTIYF. CDR3 in DNA: TGTGCCAGCAGTCCGAATGAGAGAAACACCATATATTTT.

The chain combines TRBV7-8 with TRBJ2-3; TRBD2 matches at 11 bases. CDR1 and CDR2 from the germline V gene are SGHVS and FQNEAQ. V shed 8 bases and J 4 bases; nucleotides not matched to a gene: 8. The CDR3 has 15 residues. This CDR3 is CASFLAGGGSDTQYF. Written as DNA, the CDR3 is TGTGCCAGCTTCCTAGCGGGGGGCGGGTCAGATACGCAGTATTTT.

The DNA for the CDR3 is TGCAGCGTTGTAAGGGACTACTACAATGAGCAGTTCTTC. This translates into CSVVRDYYNEQFF. The chain carries TRBV29-1 and TRBJ2-1, with TRBD2 identical over 7 bases. CDR1 and CDR2 from the germline V gene are SQVTM and ANQGSEA. J gave up 3 bases and V 4 bases, and 3 bases lay outside the gene matches. There are 13 residues in the CDR3.

This clone showed up just once. The J gene is TRBJ2-5, the V gene TRBV19, with 7 bases identical to TRBD2. CDR3 length: 13 residues. Trimming at V came to 3 bases and at J to 4 bases, leaving 2 bases not matched to a gene. Germline lookup yields CDR1 LNHDA and CDR2 SQIVND (reference sequence). The CDR3 nucleotides read TGTGCCAGTAGTATGACTAGCTCAGAGACCCAGTACTTC. This gives the protein CASSMTSSETQYF. Full variable domain (rest looked up from reference TRBV19 and TRBJ2-5): DGGITQSPKYLFRKEGQNVTLSCEQNLNHDAMYWYRQDPGQGLRLIYYSQIVNDFQKGDIAEGYSVSREKKESFPLTVTSAQKNPTAFYLCASSMTSSETQYFGPGTRLLVL.

V gene TRBV5-4 combines with J gene TRBJ2-5; unclear D gene. This CDR3 is 14 amino acids long. Between the trimmed V and J ends, which lost 1 base and 0 bases, there was a span of 7 bases. Germline V CDR1 and CDR2: SGHNT, YYREEE (reference sequence). CDR3 in DNA: TGTGCCAGCAGCTTGCCAGGAGACCAAGAGACCCAGTACTTC. It codes for CASSLPGDQETQYF.

The chain joins TRBV7-9 to TRBJ1-1, with a weak D call TRBD1 (5 bases). CDR1 is SEHNR and CDR2 is FQNEAQ in the germline V gene (reference sequence). V dropped 3 bases and J dropped 1 base, with 6 bases sitting between them. The length of the CDR3 is 13 residues. CDR3: CASSFRGNTEAFF. Written as DNA, the CDR3 is TGTGCCAGCAGCTTTAGGGGGAACACTGAAGCTTTCTTT.

The V call is TRBV6-5, the J call TRBJ2-7; D is undetermined. Germline-derived CDR1 and CDR2 are MNHEY and SVGAGI. Trimming pared 0 bases from V and 3 bases from J, leaving 6 bases between. The CDR3 covers 13 residues. CDR3 sequence: CASSYSRGYEQYF. The DNA for the CDR3 is TGTGCCAGCAGTTACTCCAGAGGCTACGAGCAGTACTTC.

The genes are TRBV28 and TRBJ2-3; 9 bases fit TRBD2. This CDR3 has 14 residues. V was clipped by 7 bases and J by 3 bases; unmatched bases: 5. Germline V gene data show CDR1 as MDHEN and CDR2 as SYDVKM. CDR3 DNA: TGTGCCAGCATAGCGGGAGTTGGTACAGATACGCAGTATTTT. Translation: CASIAGVGTDTQYF.

The genes are TRBV27 and TRBJ1-4; 9 bases align to TRBD1. The germline CDR1 and CDR2 sequences are MNHEY and SMNVEV (reference sequence). The CDR3 length is 14 residues. J was trimmed by 10 bases and V by 4 bases; bases with no gene match: 7. This CDR3 reads CASSWTGVGGKLFF. The CDR3 bases are TGTGCCAGCAGTTGGACAGGGGTTGGGGGAAAACTGTTTTTT. Together with reference TRBV27 and TRBJ1-4, the CDR3 gives the full variable domain: EAQVTQNPRYLITVTGKKLTVTCSQNMNHEYMSWYRQDPGLGLRQIYYSMNVEVTDKGDVPEGYKVSRKEKRNFPLILESPSPNQTSLYFCASSWTGVGGKLFFGSGTQLSVL.

The CDR3 here is CASSAGSAAYGYTF. As DNA, the CDR3 is TGTGCCAGCAGCGCCGGGAGTGCCGCTTATGGCTACACCTTC. The V and J genes are TRBV9 and TRBJ1-2; D remains unclear. With 3 bases removed from V and 5 bases from J, the gap between germline ends came to 14 bases. This CDR3 has 14 amino acids. CDR1 and CDR2 from the germline V gene are SGDLS and YYNGEE.

To note about this clone: This CDR3 is also generated by other DNA sequences in the sample. V gene TRBV19 combines with J gene TRBJ2-3, with D perhaps matching TRBD1 or TRBD2 (5 bases each). Per the germline V gene, CDR1 is LNHDA and CDR2 is SQIVND (reference sequence). The length of the CDR3 is 14 residues. Between the trimmed V and J ends, which lost 4 bases and 4 bases, there was a span of 12 bases. This CDR3 is CASSNRGLADTQYF. DNA of the CDR3: TGTGCCAGTAGTAACCGGGGCTTGGCAGATACGCAGTATTTT.

V and J are TRBV5-1 and TRBJ1-4; perhaps TRBD1 as D (6 bases). The V end lost 1 base, the J end lost 8 bases, and 9 bases lay between the germline ends. This CDR3 region has 13 residues. Germline V CDR1 and CDR2: SGHRS, YFSETQ. The DNA of the CDR3 is TGCGCCAGCAGCTTGCAGGGGCGCGAAAAACTGTTTTTT. It specifies CASSLQGREKLFF.

The chain carries TRBV27 and TRBJ2-2; D not resolved. The V gene's germline CDR1 is MNHEY and CDR2 SMNVEV (reference sequence). Deletions cut 3 bases from V and 6 bases from J, with 8 bases between. The CDR3 contains 13 residues. The CDR3 DNA sequence: TGTGCCAGCAGTTTGCAGCGAGCCGGGGAGCTGTTTTTT. Its translation: CASSLQRAGELFF.

CDR3 residues: CASTDRGAYEQYF. The CDR3 nucleotides read TGTGCCAGCACGGACAGGGGGGCCTACGAGCAGTACTTC. The genes are TRBV6-1 and TRBJ2-7; 10 bases are shared with TRBD1. CDR1 MNHNS and CDR2 SASEGT come from the germline V gene. The CDR3 is made up of 13 amino acids. V shed 7 bases, J shed 2 bases, and the junction held 2 bases outside the gene matches.

V is TRBV25-1 and J is TRBJ1-4, with no clear D. The germline CDR1 and CDR2 sequences are MGHDK and SYGVNS. Trimming pared 2 bases from V and 0 bases from J, leaving 7 bases between. The CDR3 runs to 15 residues. CDR3 bases: TGTGCCAGCAGTGAAGGAAGGGCAACTAATGAAAAACTGTTTTTT. This encodes CASSEGRATNEKLFF.

CDR3 coding DNA: TGTGCTAGTGGTTTGTATGTTAAGGGGAGCTCCTACGAGCAGTACTTC. This encodes CASGLYVKGSSYEQYF. V gene TRBV12-5 combines with J gene TRBJ2-5; either TRBD1 or TRBD2 may supply D (5 bases each). Near its end, the DNA agrees better with TRBJ2-7, so the J call may be wrong. CDR3 length: 16 amino acids. Germline V lookup: CDR1 LGHNT, CDR2 FRNRAP.

The chain links TRBV2 to TRBJ2-7, with D unresolved. V was clipped by 6 bases and J by 2 bases, with 11 bases between them. Germline CDR1 and CDR2: SNHLY and FYNNEI. The CDR3 is 13 residues long. CDR3 in DNA: TGTGCCAGCAGCGACACAAAAACCTACGAGCAGTACTTC. Amino acids: CASSDTKTYEQYF.

The chain has TRBV10-1 and TRBJ1-6; D is unclear. Germline loops: CDR1 WNHNN, CDR2 SYGVQD (reference sequence). The CDR3 loop spans 14 amino acids. The ends were cut back, 4 bases at V and 8 bases at J, with 12 bases in the middle. In DNA form, the CDR3 reads TGCGCCAGCAGTGGCCCCAATCTGGATTCACCCCTCCACTTT. This translates into CASSGPNLDSPLHF.

V usage is TRBV30 and J usage is TRBJ2-1, with 8 nucleotides matching TRBD2. In germline, CDR1 is GTSNPN, CDR2 SVGIG (reference sequence). V gave up 1 base and J gave up 8 bases; unmatched junction bases: 7. This CDR3 is built from 14 residues. CDR3 sequence: CAWSGQAGVDEQFF. The CDR3 DNA is TGTGCCTGGAGTGGCCAAGCGGGAGTCGATGAGCAGTTCTTC.

The V gene is TRBV28, the J gene TRBJ1-1; a weak D match, TRBD1 (6 bases). With 8 bases removed from V and 10 bases from J, the gap between germline ends came to 17 bases. CDR3 size: 12 residues. Germline CDR1 MDHEN, CDR2 SYDVKM. The CDR3 DNA is TGTGCCAGCGATAGAGGGGGACATGGAGCTTTCTTT. It encodes CASDRGGHGAFF.

The J gene is TRBJ1-2, the V gene TRBV9; D uncertain. The V end was cut by 4 bases, the J end by 4 bases, with 14 bases between. This CDR3 region has 14 residues. CDR1 is SGDLS and CDR2 is YYNGEE in the germline V gene. For the CDR3, the DNA is TGTGCCAGCAGCCCCGTATATGGGAGCTATGGCTACACCTTC. Protein: CASSPVYGSYGYTF.

The V call is TRBV7-2, the J call TRBJ2-7, with D tentatively TRBD1 (6 bases). This CDR3 has 13 amino acids. CDR1 SGHTA and CDR2 FQGNSA come from the germline V gene. V lost 4 bases and J lost 2, with 9 bases in between. CDR3 nucleotides: TGTGCCAGCAGCTCGACAGGCGCCTACGAGCAGTACTTC. This encodes CASSSTGAYEQYF.

The gene calls are TRBV4-1 and TRBJ1-5; 7 bases are a match to TRBD1. This CDR3 has 15 residues. Germline V lookup: CDR1 MGHRA, CDR2 YSYEKL. The trim removed 6 bases at V and 6 bases at J, leaving 11 bases unmatched. As DNA, the CDR3 is TGCGCCAGCAGATGGTCTGACAGGGACGGTCAGCCCCAGCATTTT. The encoded protein is CASRWSDRDGQPQHF.

By share of the sample, this clone is medium-sized. This sequence joins TRBV9 and TRBJ2-2, with D maybe TRBD1 (6 bases). Trimming removed 2 bases from V and 0 bases from J, with 14 bases in between. This CDR3 region has 17 residues. Germline CDR1 SGDLS, CDR2 YYNGEE. DNA for the CDR3: TGTGCCAGCAGCGTCGGACCGGGACACACGAACACCGGGGAGCTGTTTTTT. Protein product: CASSVGPGHTNTGELFF.

The CDR3 protein is CASSANRGLEQFF. As DNA, the CDR3 is TGTGCCAGTAGTGCAAACAGGGGGCTGGAGCAGTTCTTC. V usage is TRBV19 and J usage is TRBJ2-1; 9 bases agree with TRBD1. This CDR3 has 13 residues. Germline trimming cut 5 bases from V and 10 bases from J; bases unmatched to any gene: 6. The germline V gene encodes CDR1 LNHDA and CDR2 SQIVND (reference sequence). Variable domain in full (rest from reference TRBV19 and TRBJ2-1): DGGITQSPKYLFRKEGQNVTLSCEQNLNHDAMYWYRQDPGQGLRLIYYSQIVNDFQKGDIAEGYSVSREKKESFPLTVTSAQKNPTAFYLCASSANRGLEQFFGPGTRLTVL.

The V and J genes are TRBV7-2 and TRBJ1-2; D uncertain. V lost 5 bases and J lost 6, with 13 bases in between. The V gene's germline CDR1 is SGHTA and CDR2 FQGNSA. CDR3 length equals 13 residues. Here the CDR3 DNA reads TGTGCCAGCAGCCCCCCGACTGGGAATGGCTACACCTTC. Residues: CASSPPTGNGYTF.

The chain combines TRBV11-2 with TRBJ2-7; the match to TRBD1 covers 8 bases. In germline, CDR1 is SGHAT, CDR2 FQNNGV. After removal of 2 bases from V and 7 bases from J, the junction contained 7 bases not matched to a gene. The CDR3 is 14 residues long. The CDR3 bases are TGTGCCAGCAGCTTACAGGGGGCCATGGGTGAGCAGTACTTC. It codes for CASSLQGAMGEQYF.